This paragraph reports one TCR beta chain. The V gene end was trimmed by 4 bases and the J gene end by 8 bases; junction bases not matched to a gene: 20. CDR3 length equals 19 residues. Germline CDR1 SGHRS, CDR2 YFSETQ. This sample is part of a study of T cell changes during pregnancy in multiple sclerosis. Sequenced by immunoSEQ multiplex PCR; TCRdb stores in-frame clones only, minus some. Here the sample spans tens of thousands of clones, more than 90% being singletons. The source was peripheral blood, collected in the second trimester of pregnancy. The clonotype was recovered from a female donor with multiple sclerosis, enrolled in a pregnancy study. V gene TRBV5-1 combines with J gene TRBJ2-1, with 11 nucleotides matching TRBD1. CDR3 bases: TGCGCCAGCAGCCTCGCCGGGACAGGGGGTGATAGGCACACCCATGAGCAGTTCTTC. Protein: CASSLAGTGGDRHTHEQFF.